The count of the clone carrying this T cell receptor beta chain is one. What it binds is unknown. A much bigger clone sits one base away, suggesting this may be a read error. This specimen belongs to a study of T cell repertoires in cytomegalovirus infection. The CDR3 extends over 21 amino acids. MiXCR, run by TCRdb on the reads, gives a single entry per CDR3 protein. The sample carries 650,000 to 900,000 distinct CDR3 sequences, roughly 29% recorded once. The sequence was collected from a human donor in good health (CMV status not recorded). Some clones in this sample may be carry-over from other donors' samples. The sequenced sample was cultured CD8+ T cells from PBMCs, obtained from culture after CMV antigen stimulation. V is TRBV12-3 or TRBV12-4 and J is TRBJ2-1; 9 bases match TRBD2. CDR3 in DNA: TGTGCCAGCAGTACTATCGTCAAGAGAGCGGGGGGCTCTAGCTCCTACAATGTGCAGTTCTTC. Translating gives CASSTIVKRAGGSSSYNVQFF.